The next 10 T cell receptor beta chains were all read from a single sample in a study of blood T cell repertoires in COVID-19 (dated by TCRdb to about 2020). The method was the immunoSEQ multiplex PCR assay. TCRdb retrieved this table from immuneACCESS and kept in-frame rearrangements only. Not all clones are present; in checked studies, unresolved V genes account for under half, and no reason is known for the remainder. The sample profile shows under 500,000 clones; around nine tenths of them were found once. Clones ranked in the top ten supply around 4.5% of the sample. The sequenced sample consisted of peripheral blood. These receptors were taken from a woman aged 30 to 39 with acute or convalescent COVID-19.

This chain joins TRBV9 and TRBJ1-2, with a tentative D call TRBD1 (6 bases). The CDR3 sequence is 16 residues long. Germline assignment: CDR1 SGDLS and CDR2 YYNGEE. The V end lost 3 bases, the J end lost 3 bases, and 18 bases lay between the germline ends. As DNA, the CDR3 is TGTGCCAGCAGCGGACGGGTCGGACAGATATACTATGGCTACACCTTC. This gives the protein CASSGRVGQIYYGYTF.

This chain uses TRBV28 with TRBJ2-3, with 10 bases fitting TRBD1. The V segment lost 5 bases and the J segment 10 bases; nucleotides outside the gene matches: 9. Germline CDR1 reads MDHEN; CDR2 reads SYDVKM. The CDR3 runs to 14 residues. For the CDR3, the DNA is TGTGCCAGCAGTCCATCGCGGACAGGGGGGGCGCAGTATTTT. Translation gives CASSPSRTGGAQYF.

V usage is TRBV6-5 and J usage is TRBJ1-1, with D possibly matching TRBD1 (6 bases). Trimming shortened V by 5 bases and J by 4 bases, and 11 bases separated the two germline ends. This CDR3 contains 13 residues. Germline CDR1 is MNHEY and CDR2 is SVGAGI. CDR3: CASSTGFGTEAFF. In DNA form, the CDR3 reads TGTGCCAGCAGTACAGGGTTTGGCACTGAAGCTTTCTTT.

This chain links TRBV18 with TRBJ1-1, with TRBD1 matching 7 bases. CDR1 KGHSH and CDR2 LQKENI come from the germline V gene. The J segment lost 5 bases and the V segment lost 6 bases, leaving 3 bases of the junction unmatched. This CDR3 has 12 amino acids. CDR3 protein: CASSTGTTEAFF. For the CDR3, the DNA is TGTGCCAGCTCGACAGGGACGACTGAAGCTTTCTTT.

The CDR3 protein is CASSQVGAIQGADQNYGYTF. The CDR3, as DNA: TGCGCCAGCAGCCAAGTGGGGGCGATCCAGGGGGCCGATCAAAACTATGGCTACACCTTC. This chain connects TRBV4-1 to TRBJ1-2, with 8 nucleotides matching TRBD1. Germline CDR1 reads MGHRA; CDR2 reads YSYEKL. With V trimmed by 1 base and J by 2 bases, 18 bases remained unmatched. There are 20 residues in the CDR3.

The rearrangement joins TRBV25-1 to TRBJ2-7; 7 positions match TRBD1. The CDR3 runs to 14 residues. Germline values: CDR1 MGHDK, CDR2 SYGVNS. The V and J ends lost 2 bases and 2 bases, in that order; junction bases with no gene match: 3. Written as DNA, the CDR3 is TGTGCCAGCAGTGAAGTTGGGACAGCCTACGAGCAGTACTTC. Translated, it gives CASSEVGTAYEQYF.

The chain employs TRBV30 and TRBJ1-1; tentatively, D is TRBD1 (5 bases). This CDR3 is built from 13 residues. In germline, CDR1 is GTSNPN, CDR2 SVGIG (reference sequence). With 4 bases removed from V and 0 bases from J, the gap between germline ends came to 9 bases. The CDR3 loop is CAWTGHLNTEAFF. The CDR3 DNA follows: TGTGCCTGGACAGGGCATTTGAACACTGAAGCTTTCTTT.

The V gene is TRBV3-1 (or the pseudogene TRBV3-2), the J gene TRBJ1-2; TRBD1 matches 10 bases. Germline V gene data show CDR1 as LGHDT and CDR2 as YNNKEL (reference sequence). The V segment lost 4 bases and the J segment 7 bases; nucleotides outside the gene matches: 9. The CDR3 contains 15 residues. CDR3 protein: CASSPTDRGVGGYTF. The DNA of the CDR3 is TGTGCCAGCAGCCCGACGGACAGGGGGGTTGGTGGCTACACCTTC.

The CDR3 here is CASSPSGAGETQYF. In nucleotides, the CDR3 is TGTGCCAGCTCACCATCAGGGGCAGGAGAGACCCAGTACTTC. V gene TRBV18 combines with J gene TRBJ2-5; tentative D call: TRBD1 (6 bases). Trimming removed 2 bases at V and 4 bases at J, with 11 bases between. Germline loops: CDR1 KGHSH, CDR2 LQKENI. The length of the CDR3 is 14 residues.

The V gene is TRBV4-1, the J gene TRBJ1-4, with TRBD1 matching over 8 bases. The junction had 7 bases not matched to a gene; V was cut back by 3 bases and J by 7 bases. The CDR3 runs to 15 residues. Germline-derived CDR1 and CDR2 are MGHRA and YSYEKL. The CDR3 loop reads CASSHPTGEGEKLFF. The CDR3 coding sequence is TGCGCCAGCAGCCACCCGACAGGGGAGGGTGAAAAACTGTTTTTT.